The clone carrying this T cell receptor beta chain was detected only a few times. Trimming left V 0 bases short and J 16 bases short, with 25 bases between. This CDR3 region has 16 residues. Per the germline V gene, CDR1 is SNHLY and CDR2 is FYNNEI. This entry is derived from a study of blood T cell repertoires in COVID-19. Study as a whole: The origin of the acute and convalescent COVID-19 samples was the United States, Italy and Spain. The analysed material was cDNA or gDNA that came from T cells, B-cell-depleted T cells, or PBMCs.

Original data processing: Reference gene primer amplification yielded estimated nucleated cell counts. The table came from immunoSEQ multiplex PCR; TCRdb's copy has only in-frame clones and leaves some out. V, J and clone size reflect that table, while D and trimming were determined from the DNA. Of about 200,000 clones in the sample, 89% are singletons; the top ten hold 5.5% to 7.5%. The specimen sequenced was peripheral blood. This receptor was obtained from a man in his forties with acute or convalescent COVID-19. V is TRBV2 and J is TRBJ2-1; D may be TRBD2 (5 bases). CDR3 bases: TGTGCCAGCAGTGAAGCGCTTGGGCTAGCCCCGTCGTGGATTTTCTTC. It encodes CASSEALGLAPSWIFF.